This T cell receptor (beta chain) was identified during a study of control samples from healthy donors and cancer patients. Using immunoSEQ multiplex PCR, the repertoire was profiled, and TCRdb retains in-frame clones only, with some absent. The sample lists fewer than 200,000 clones; roughly 94% were seen once. The length of the CDR3 is 15 residues. The germline V gene encodes CDR1 SGHTS and CDR2 YDEGEE. The ends were cut back, 4 bases at V and 3 bases at J, with 13 bases in the middle. The chain uses TRBV5-8 and TRBJ2-2, with a possible D match to TRBD1 (5 bases). The receptor was derived from a man in his sixties with colorectal cancer. Input material: PBMCs. The CDR3 DNA reads as TGTGCCAGCAGCCCTGACAGATTGGACACCGGGGAGCTGTTTTTT. It yields the protein CASSPDRLDTGELFF. The whole variable domain, filled in from reference TRBV5-8 and TRBJ2-2, reads EAGVTQSPTHLIKTRGQQATLRCSPISGHTSVYWYQQALGLGLQFLLWYDEGEERNRGNFPPRFSGRQFPNYSSELNVNALELEDSALYLCASSPDRLDTGELFFGEGSRLTVL.